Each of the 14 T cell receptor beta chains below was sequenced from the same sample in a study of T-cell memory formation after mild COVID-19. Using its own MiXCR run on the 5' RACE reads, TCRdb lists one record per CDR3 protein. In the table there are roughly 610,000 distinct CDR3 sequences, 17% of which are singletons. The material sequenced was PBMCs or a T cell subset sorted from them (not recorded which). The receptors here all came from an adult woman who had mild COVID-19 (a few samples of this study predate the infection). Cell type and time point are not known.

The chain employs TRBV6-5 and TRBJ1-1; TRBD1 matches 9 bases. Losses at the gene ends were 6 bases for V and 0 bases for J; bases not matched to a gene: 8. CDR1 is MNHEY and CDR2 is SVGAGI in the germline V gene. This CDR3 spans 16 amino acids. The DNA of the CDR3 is TGTGCCAGCAGCCAGGGCTACAGGGGGCTGAACACTGAAGCTTTCTTT. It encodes CASSQGYRGLNTEAFF.

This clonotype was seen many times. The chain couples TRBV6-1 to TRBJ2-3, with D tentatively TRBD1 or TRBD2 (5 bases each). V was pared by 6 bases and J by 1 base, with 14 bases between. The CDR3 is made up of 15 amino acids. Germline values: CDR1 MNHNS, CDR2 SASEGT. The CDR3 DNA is TGTGCCAGCAGGCCCCCGGGACGTCGCACAGATACGCAGTATTTT. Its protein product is CASRPPGRRTDTQYF.

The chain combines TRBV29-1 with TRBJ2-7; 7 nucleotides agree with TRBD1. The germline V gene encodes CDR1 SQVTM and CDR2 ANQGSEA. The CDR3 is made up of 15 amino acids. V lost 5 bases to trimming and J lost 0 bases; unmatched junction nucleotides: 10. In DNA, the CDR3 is TGCAGCGTTTCCGGGACAGCGCTCAGCTCCTACGAGCAGTACTTC. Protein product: CSVSGTALSSYEQYF.

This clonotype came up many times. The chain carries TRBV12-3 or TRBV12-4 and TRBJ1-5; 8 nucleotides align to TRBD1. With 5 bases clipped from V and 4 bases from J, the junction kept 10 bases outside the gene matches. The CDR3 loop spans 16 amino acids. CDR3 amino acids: CASSDAGQGRNQPQHF. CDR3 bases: TGTGCCAGCAGTGATGCCGGACAGGGAAGGAATCAGCCCCAGCATTTT.

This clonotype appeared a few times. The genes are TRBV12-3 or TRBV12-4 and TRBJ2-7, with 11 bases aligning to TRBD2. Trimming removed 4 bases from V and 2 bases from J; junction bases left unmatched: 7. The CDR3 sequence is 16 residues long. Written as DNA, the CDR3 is TGTGCCAGCAGTTCCCGACTAGCGGGGCACACCTACGAGCAGTACTTC. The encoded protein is CASSSRLAGHTYEQYF.

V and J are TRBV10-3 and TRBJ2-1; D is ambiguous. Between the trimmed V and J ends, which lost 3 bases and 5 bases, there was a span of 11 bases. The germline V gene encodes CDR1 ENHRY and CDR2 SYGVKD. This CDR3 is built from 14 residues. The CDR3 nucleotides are TGTGCCATCAGTGACGGGTCGGTGAACAATGAGCAGTTCTTC. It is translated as CAISDGSVNNEQFF.

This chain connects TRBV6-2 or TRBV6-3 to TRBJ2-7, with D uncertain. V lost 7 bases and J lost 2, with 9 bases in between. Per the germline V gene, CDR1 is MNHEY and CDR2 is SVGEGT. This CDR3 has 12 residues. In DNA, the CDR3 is TGTGCCAGCAAGACGTCTACCTACGAGCAGTACTTC. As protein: CASKTSTYEQYF.

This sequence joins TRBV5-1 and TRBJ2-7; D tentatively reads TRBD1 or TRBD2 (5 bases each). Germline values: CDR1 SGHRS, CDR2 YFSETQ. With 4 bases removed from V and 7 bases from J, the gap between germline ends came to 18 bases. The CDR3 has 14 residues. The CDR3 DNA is TGCGCCAGCAGCGTCGGGACGGAAAAGCTGGAGCAGTACTTC. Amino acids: CASSVGTEKLEQYF. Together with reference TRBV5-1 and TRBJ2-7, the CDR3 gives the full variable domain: KAGVTQTPRYLIKTRGQQVTLSCSPISGHRSVSWYQQTPGQGLQFLFEYFSETQRNKGNFPGRFSGRQFSNSRSEMNVSTLELGDSALYLCASSVGTEKLEQYFGPGTRLTVT.

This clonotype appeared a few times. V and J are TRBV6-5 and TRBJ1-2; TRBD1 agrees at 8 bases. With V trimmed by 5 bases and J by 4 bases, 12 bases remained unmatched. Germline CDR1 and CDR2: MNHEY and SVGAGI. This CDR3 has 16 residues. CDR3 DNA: TGTGCCAGCAGTGCAACGCCGGGACAGGCTGGCTATGGCTACACCTTC. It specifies CASSATPGQAGYGYTF.

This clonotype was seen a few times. This chain's CDR3 is CASSLSRHVYEQYF. As DNA, the CDR3 is TGTGCCAGCAGCTTATCCCGTCACGTTTACGAGCAGTACTTC. The V and J genes are TRBV7-9 and TRBJ2-7; D not resolved. The germline gives CDR1 SEHNR, CDR2 FQNEAQ (reference sequence). The germline V and J ends were trimmed by 2 bases and 4 bases, with 12 bases remaining between them. The CDR3 runs 14 residues.

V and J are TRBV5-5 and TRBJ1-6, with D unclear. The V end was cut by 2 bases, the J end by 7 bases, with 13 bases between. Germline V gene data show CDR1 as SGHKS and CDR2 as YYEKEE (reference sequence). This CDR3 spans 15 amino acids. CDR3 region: CASSFAGVGNSPLHF. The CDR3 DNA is TGTGCCAGCAGCTTCGCGGGAGTGGGGAATTCACCCCTCCACTTT.

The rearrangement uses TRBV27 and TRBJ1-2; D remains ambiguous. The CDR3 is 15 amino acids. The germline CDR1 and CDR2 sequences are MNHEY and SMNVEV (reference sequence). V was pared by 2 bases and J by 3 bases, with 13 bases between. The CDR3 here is CASSLGFGEDYGYTF. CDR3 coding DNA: TGTGCCAGCAGTTTAGGTTTCGGGGAGGACTATGGCTACACCTTC.

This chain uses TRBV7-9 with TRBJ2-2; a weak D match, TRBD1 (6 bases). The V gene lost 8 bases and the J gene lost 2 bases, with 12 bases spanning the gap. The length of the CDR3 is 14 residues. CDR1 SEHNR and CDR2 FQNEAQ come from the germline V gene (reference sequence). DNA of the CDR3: TGTGCCAGCGGGGCAGGGGCCAACACCGGGGAGCTGTTTTTT. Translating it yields CASGAGANTGELFF.

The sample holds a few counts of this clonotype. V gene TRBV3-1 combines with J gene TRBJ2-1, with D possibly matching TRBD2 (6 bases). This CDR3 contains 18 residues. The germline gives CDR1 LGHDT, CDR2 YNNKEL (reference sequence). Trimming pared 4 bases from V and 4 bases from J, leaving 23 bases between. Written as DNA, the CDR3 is TGTGCCAGCAGCCGGGACTTCACCACTGCCTTGGGGTACAATGAGCAGTTCTTC. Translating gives CASSRDFTTALGYNEQFF.